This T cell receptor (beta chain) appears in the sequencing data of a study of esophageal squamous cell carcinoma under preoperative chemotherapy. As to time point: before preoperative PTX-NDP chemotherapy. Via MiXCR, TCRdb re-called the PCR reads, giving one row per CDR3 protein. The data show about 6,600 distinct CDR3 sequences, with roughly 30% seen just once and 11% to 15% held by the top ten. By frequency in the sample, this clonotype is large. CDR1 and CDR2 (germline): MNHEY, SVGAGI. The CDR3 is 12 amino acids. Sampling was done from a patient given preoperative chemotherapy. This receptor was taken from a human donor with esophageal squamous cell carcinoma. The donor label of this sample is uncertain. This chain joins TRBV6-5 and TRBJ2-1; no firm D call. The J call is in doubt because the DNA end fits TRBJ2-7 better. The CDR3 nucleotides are TGTGCCAGCAACCCCCCACACAGTGAGCAGTACTTC. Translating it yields CASNPPHSEQYF.